A single sample gave rise to the 9 T cell receptor beta chains below, sequenced in a study of blood T cell repertoires in COVID-19. The data were produced by immunoSEQ multiplex PCR, yet TCRdb's version contains in-frame clones alone and is incomplete. In the table there are about 57,000 clones, roughly four fifths of which are singletons. The source material was peripheral blood. Receptors originate from a woman aged 80 or over with acute or convalescent COVID-19.

CDR3: CASSLAEGSAQPQHF. The CDR3 coding sequence is TGTGCCAGCAGCTTAGCGGAGGGTTCGGCTCAGCCCCAGCATTTT. This chain uses TRBV7-6 with TRBJ1-5, with D uncertain. Trimming cost V 0 bases and J 6 bases, with 12 bases left between them. The CDR3 is 15 residues long. Germline CDR1 and CDR2: SGHVS and FNYEAQ.

J is TRBJ2-1 and V is TRBV11-2; D is perhaps TRBD2 (6 bases). The V end lost 2 bases, the J end lost 9 bases, and 14 bases lay between the germline ends. CDR1 and CDR2 (germline): SGHAT, FQNNGV. The CDR3 spans 14 residues. CDR3 in DNA: TGTGCCAGCAGCTTATCGGCGGGATCCTTTGAGCAGTTCTTC. Its translation is CASSLSAGSFEQFF. Full variable domain (outside the CDR3, taken from reference TRBV11-2 and TRBJ2-1): EAGVAQSPRYKIIEKRQSVAFWCNPISGHATLYWYQQILGQGPKLLIQFQNNGVVDDSQLPKDRFSAERLKGVDSTLKIQPAKLEDSAVYLCASSLSAGSFEQFFGPGTRLTVL.

V and J are TRBV5-1 and TRBJ1-3, with TRBD1 identical over 9 bases. This CDR3 spans 18 amino acids. V was pared by 0 bases and J by 0 bases, with 7 bases of the junction left unmatched. Germline V CDR1 and CDR2: SGHRS, YFSETQ. The CDR3 sequence: CASSLGDRVTPSGNTIYF. DNA for the CDR3: TGCGCCAGCAGCTTGGGGGACAGGGTCACCCCCTCTGGAAACACCATATATTTT.

J is TRBJ2-1 and V is TRBV5-1; D is unclear. Germline CDR1 and CDR2: SGHRS and YFSETQ. The germline V and J ends were trimmed by 0 bases and 2 bases, with 3 bases remaining between them. The CDR3 loop spans 13 amino acids. As DNA, the CDR3 is TGCGCCAGCAGCTTGGGAGCCTACAATGAGCAGTTCTTC. Encoded protein: CASSLGAYNEQFF.

This clone was detected a few times. The gene calls are TRBV5-5 and TRBJ1-5; 9 bases line up with TRBD1. V shed 3 bases and J 5 bases; nucleotides not matched to a gene: 3. CDR1 is SGHKS and CDR2 is YYEKEE in the germline V gene (reference sequence). CDR3 length: 14 residues. The DNA of the CDR3 is TGTGCCAGCAGCTGGAGGACAGGGGATCAGCCCCAGCATTTT. It is translated as CASSWRTGDQPQHF. The variable domain in full, with the rest retrieved from reference TRBV5-5 and TRBJ1-5, is DAGVTQSPTHLIKTRGQQVTLRCSPISGHKSVSWYQQVLGQGPQFIFQYYEKEERGRGNFPDRFSARQFPNYSSELNVNALLLGDSALYLCASSWRTGDQPQHFGDGTRLSIL.

The CDR3 nucleotides are TGTGCCAGCAGTTTAGGCGCGGGACGAAGCTCTAGCACAGATACGCAGTATTTT. Translation gives CASSLGAGRSSSTDTQYF. The chain recombines TRBV27 with TRBJ2-3, with D possibly being TRBD2 (6 bases). V was pared by 2 bases and J by 0 bases, with 18 bases between. Germline CDR1 reads MNHEY; CDR2 reads SMNVEV (reference sequence). The CDR3 has 18 residues.

For the CDR3, the DNA is TGTGCCAGCAGCTTCGTGGGGACAGGGGACTATGGCTACACCTTC. Translated: CASSFVGTGDYGYTF. This chain joins TRBV7-9 and TRBJ1-2, with TRBD1 matching 10 bases. The trim removed 3 bases at V and 3 bases at J, leaving 4 bases unmatched. The CDR3 totals 15 residues. Looked up from germline, CDR1 is SEHNR and CDR2 is FQNEAQ (reference sequence).

V and J are TRBV7-2 and TRBJ1-2; D remains unclear. CDR1 is SGHTA, CDR2 FQGNSA, per germline. Trimming took 5 bases from V and 8 from J, leaving 18 bases between them. The CDR3 consists of 14 residues. DNA for the CDR3: TGTGCCAGCAGCAGAGACGGTACCACTAGAGGCTACACCTTC. This encodes CASSRDGTTRGYTF. Supplemented by reference TRBV7-2 and TRBJ1-2, the full variable domain reads GAGVSQSPSNKVTEKGKDVELRCDPISGHTALYWYRQSLGQGLEFLIYFQGNSAPDKSGLPSDRFSAERTGGSVSTLTIQRTQQEDSAVYLCASSRDGTTRGYTFGSGTRLTVV.

This chain joins TRBV5-5 and TRBJ1-2; a weak D match, TRBD1 (5 bases). The germline V and J ends were trimmed by 4 bases and 4 bases, with 11 bases remaining between them. Germline CDR1 and CDR2: SGHKS and YYEKEE (reference sequence). The CDR3 is 13 amino acids. This CDR3 reads CASSPDRLYGYTF. CDR3 DNA sequence: TGTGCCAGCAGCCCCGACAGACTCTATGGCTACACCTTC. The full variable domain, completed using reference TRBV5-5 and TRBJ1-2, is DAGVTQSPTHLIKTRGQQVTLRCSPISGHKSVSWYQQVLGQGPQFIFQYYEKEERGRGNFPDRFSARQFPNYSSELNVNALLLGDSALYLCASSPDRLYGYTFGSGTRLTVV.